The T cell receptor beta chain described here comes from a study of siplizumab effects on memory and regulatory T cells (dated 2019 in TCRdb). The study in broad terms: The effect of the anti-CD2 antibody siplizumab on alloreactive T-cell subsets was examined in allogeneic mixed lymphocyte reactions constructed from human PBMCs. Results the study describes overall, beyond this receptor: A naive or memory phenotype could not be assigned to roughly 75-97% of proliferating CD4+ or CD8+ clones. Among mappable alloreactive CD4+ clones, an average Treg-derived fraction of about 69% was observed with siplizumab, compared with approximately 26% in control reactions. Unstimulated naive T cells appeared more diverse than memory T cells, and naive cells seemed to contribute substantially to the alloresponse. Because sequences below about 10^-5 frequency were poorly captured, only a minor fraction of alloreactive clones could be mapped to unstimulated subsets. The suppressive function of proliferating Tregs from siplizumab cultures was not functionally confirmed. Siplizumab significantly reduced the cumulative frequency of alloreactive sequences traceable to unstimulated CD4+ memory T cells.

About this clone: There is no known antigen for this receptor. Qualities for individual bases were not recorded, and no much larger clone is one base off.

Sorted unstimulated T cells, along with proliferating T cells recovered from mixed lymphocyte reactions, underwent TCRbeta CDR3 sequencing. Fresh whole blood from about 10 HLA-typed healthy donors served as the source for isolating PBMCs. Unstimulated CD4+ regulatory T cells were FACS-sorted to map the origin of alloreactive clones. Receptors were amplified or captured by the immunoSEQ multiplex PCR assay. Roughly 10^5 TCR templates per sample were assayed on the deep sequencing platform. Genomic DNA extracted from sorted T cells was the material used for TCRbeta CDR3 sequencing. As for the authors' bioinformatics: The R programming language was used for clonal analysis of the TCRbeta CDR3 data. Comparing unstimulated samples against CFSE-low samples taken after the reaction was how alloreactive CD4+ and CD8+ clones were defined. By matching sequences to the repertoires of sorted unstimulated Treg and non-Treg cells, each alloreactive CD4+ clone was assigned a regulatory or non-regulatory origin. TCRdb re-hosts the immuneACCESS table, in-frame sequences only. Its copies lack some clones; in the studies checked, an unresolved V gene accounts for under half of them, and the cause for the rest is not known. V and J calls plus clone size are reproduced from that table; the DNA served to infer D and trimming. Here the sample has 110,000 or so clones; about 91% occur a single time. 0.75% of the sample lies in the top ten.

The material sequenced was Tregs sorted from blood. The TCR was taken from a human donor in good health.

The DNA reads TGTGCCAGCAGCTCTCGACAGGCCTATGGCTACACCTTC. Protein translation: CASSSRQAYGYTF. Recombination joined TRBV9 with TRBJ1-2, with a weak D call of TRBD1 (6 bases match). The CDR3 runs 13 residues from the cysteine to the phenylalanine. Only CDR3 DNA remains: 39 bases, in frame from the first base. V gives up 4 bases and J gives up 4 bases, and the segment between their germline ends measures 11 bases. The germline V gene encodes CDR1 SGDLS and CDR2 YYNGEE.